This TCR beta chain was documented in a study of vaccination and CD4 T cells after COVID-19. Overall study context: The peptides that stimulated the cells were overlapping spike peptides from SARS-CoV-2, HCoV-NL63, HCoV-OC43 and HCoV-229E.

Concerning this clonotype itself: Its target is unknown.

This CDR3 contains 14 residues. V shed 6 bases, J shed 4 bases, and the junction held 5 bases outside the gene matches. CDR1 MRHNA and CDR2 SNTAGT come from the germline V gene. With the Oncomine TCR Beta short-read assay, DNA from cultured CD4+ T cells was sequenced. TCRdb fed the PCR reads into MiXCR, producing one record per CDR3 protein. The sample records over 8,000 distinct CDR3 sequences, more than 20% being singletons. Overall study results and limits: From approximately 21 to 40, the median of SARS-CoV-2-reactive clonotypes rose without reaching significance.

Treatment indicated: roughly 11-day PBMC culture with coronavirus spike peptide pools or control peptides (ViraFEST assay). ViraFEST used peptide pools to expand antigen-specific T cells, then sequenced TCRs. The J gene is TRBJ1-1, the V gene TRBV6-4, with TRBD1 matching over 10 bases. The clonotype was recovered from a human donor with COVID-19. Material: cultured CD4+ T cells from blood. The CDR3 DNA is TGTGCCAGCAGCCAGACAGGGGGCATCACTGAAGCTTTCTTT. Its translation is CASSQTGGITEAFF.